One and the same sample provided the 27 T cell receptor beta chains below, sequenced in a study of cytomegalovirus exposure and HLA in healthy donors. This PCR relied on a set of 60 Vbeta primers and 13 Jbeta primers. Sequencing used immunoSEQ multiplex PCR; TCRdb keeps in-frame clones, though not all of them. This table holds over 120,000 clones, over 75% found once. The sequenced sample was PBMCs. These receptor sequences come from a man between 50 and 59 years old in good health and CMV-seronegative.

The V and J genes are TRBV5-4 and TRBJ2-2; 12 positions match TRBD2. The CDR3 is made up of 15 amino acids. CDR1 SGHNT and CDR2 YYREEE come from the germline V gene (reference sequence). The V and J ends lost 4 bases and 6 bases, in that order; junction bases with no gene match: 4. CDR3 DNA sequence: TGTGCCAGCAGCCACCTAGCGGGGGGGCCCGGGGAGCTGTTTTTT. Its protein product is CASSHLAGGPGELFF.

The rearrangement uses TRBV7-2 and TRBJ1-1; 8 bases map to TRBD1. V was pared by 3 bases and J by 5 bases, with 8 bases of the junction left unmatched. In germline, CDR1 is SGHTA, CDR2 FQGNSA. This CDR3 comprises 15 residues. In DNA form, the CDR3 reads TGTGCCAGCAGCTTCGGGGCTACAGGGGGAACTGAAGCTTTCTTT. This sequence encodes CASSFGATGGTEAFF.

The chain couples TRBV5-1 to TRBJ2-7; 7 bases fit TRBD1. Trimming took 0 bases from V and 2 from J; bases not matched to a gene: 8. In germline, CDR1 is SGHRS, CDR2 YFSETQ. The CDR3 is made up of 16 amino acids. The CDR3 loop reads CASSLAQTGQPYEQYF. As DNA, the CDR3 is TGCGCCAGCAGCTTGGCCCAGACAGGGCAACCCTACGAGCAGTACTTC.

The rearrangement joins TRBV6-6 to TRBJ2-2, with no clear D. Trimming shortened V by 3 bases and J by 6 bases, and 5 bases separated the two germline ends. Germline-derived CDR1 and CDR2 are MNHNY and SVGAGI (reference sequence). The CDR3 covers 12 residues. CDR3: CASSYQSGELFF. The CDR3 DNA sequence: TGTGCCAGCAGTTATCAATCCGGGGAGCTGTTTTTT.

The chain recombines TRBV19 with TRBJ1-1, with 8 nucleotides matching TRBD1. After removal of 3 bases from V and 4 bases from J, the junction contained 4 bases not matched to a gene. This CDR3 is 14 amino acids long. Germline-derived CDR1 and CDR2 are LNHDA and SQIVND (reference sequence). CDR3 sequence: CASSIQGALTEAFF. CDR3 coding DNA: TGTGCCAGTAGTATCCAGGGGGCCCTCACTGAAGCTTTCTTT.

The chain employs TRBV18 and TRBJ1-5, with 7 nucleotides matching TRBD1. Germline V gene lookup returns CDR1 KGHSH and CDR2 LQKENI. The V gene end was trimmed by 3 bases and the J gene end by 0 bases; junction bases not matched to a gene: 5. This CDR3 is built from 16 residues. The CDR3, as DNA: TGTGCCAGCTCACCGTCCCGGGACAGTAGCAATCAGCCCCAGCATTTT. As protein: CASSPSRDSSNQPQHF.

The chain uses TRBV19 and TRBJ2-2, with 9 bases that match TRBD2. Germline CDR1 LNHDA, CDR2 SQIVND (reference sequence). The ends lost 9 bases at V and 5 bases at J; junction bases unmatched: 10. This CDR3 spans 15 amino acids. CDR3: CASIAGEIGTGELFF. CDR3 bases: TGTGCCAGCATAGCGGGGGAGATCGGGACCGGGGAGCTGTTTTTT.

This clone was detected only once. The rearrangement uses TRBV29-1 and TRBJ1-2; 9 bases map to TRBD1. The ends lost 7 bases at V and 6 bases at J; junction bases unmatched: 12. Germline V gives CDR1 SQVTM, CDR2 ANQGSEA. The CDR3 is 14 residues long. CDR3 loop: CSAKRVDRGDGYTF. The CDR3 bases are TGCAGCGCAAAACGTGTTGACAGGGGGGATGGCTACACCTTC.

Here the CDR3 reads CASSLAQVRYNEQFF. The CDR3, as DNA: TGCGCCAGCAGCTTGGCACAGGTTAGGTACAATGAGCAGTTCTTC. This rearrangement joins TRBV5-1 to TRBJ2-1, with D possibly being TRBD1 (5 bases). The ends were cut back, 0 bases at V and 4 bases at J, with 11 bases in the middle. CDR1 and CDR2 (germline): SGHRS, YFSETQ. The CDR3 is 15 amino acids.

Of note for this clone: At the DNA level, this CDR3 is encoded by other sequences in the same sample as well. The chain combines TRBV6-6 with TRBJ1-2; 8 nucleotides align to TRBD1. The CDR3 sequence is 13 residues long. The germline CDR1 and CDR2 sequences are MNHNY and SVGAGI (reference sequence). Losses at the gene ends were 6 bases for V and 4 bases for J; bases not matched to a gene: 4. CDR3 DNA sequence: TGTGCCAGCAGACCTGGACAGGGCTATGGCTACACCTTC. This sequence encodes CASRPGQGYGYTF.

This clone was seen a handful of times. The V and J genes are TRBV6-5 and TRBJ1-4; 7 bases agree with TRBD1. This CDR3 is built from 15 residues. Germline loops: CDR1 MNHEY, CDR2 SVGAGI. V was pared by 4 bases and J by 6 bases, with 8 bases of the junction left unmatched. The CDR3 DNA reads as TGTGCCAGCAGTTCCCAGGGGGGTGACGATGAAAAACTGTTTTTT. This sequence encodes CASSSQGGDDEKLFF.

This clone is labeled as medium-sized (0.01 to 0.1%). This chain joins TRBV9 and TRBJ1-1; 10 bases map to TRBD1. In germline, CDR1 is SGDLS, CDR2 YYNGEE. The CDR3 is 17 amino acids. Unmatched junction bases numbered 13, after V lost 3 bases and J lost 5 bases. For the CDR3, the DNA is TGTGCCAGCAGCGGAGGAGAGACAGGGGGCTGGTGGACTGAAGCTTTCTTT. It codes for CASSGGETGGWWTEAFF.

The chain has TRBV7-2 and TRBJ2-1; possible D gene TRBD1, 6 bases. V lost 3 bases, J lost 7 bases, and 10 bases lay in between. CDR1 is SGHTA, CDR2 FQGNSA, per germline. The CDR3 length is 13 residues. The CDR3 DNA reads as TGTGCCAGCAGCTTTATCCAGGGGAATGAGCAGTTCTTC. Its protein product is CASSFIQGNEQFF.

The chain employs TRBV5-6 and TRBJ2-3; TRBD1 agrees at 9 bases. Germline V CDR1 and CDR2: SGHDT, YYEEEE. The J segment lost 6 bases and the V segment lost 3 bases, leaving 11 bases of the junction unmatched. This CDR3 has 16 residues. CDR3 coding DNA: TGTGCCAGCAGCTCACAACCGGGACAGGGTATGGATACGCAGTATTTT. The encoded protein is CASSSQPGQGMDTQYF.

This chain uses TRBV30 with TRBJ1-2; TRBD1 might be the D (5 bases). The germline V and J ends were trimmed by 8 bases and 4 bases, with 17 bases remaining between them. There are 13 residues in the CDR3. Per the germline V gene, CDR1 is GTSNPN and CDR2 is SVGIG (reference sequence). CDR3 DNA sequence: TGTGCCGGCCGGGACTCCGAACTCTATGGCTACACCTTC. It translates to CAGRDSELYGYTF.

This rearrangement joins TRBV5-6 to TRBJ1-5; 9 bases map to TRBD1. Germline V gene lookup returns CDR1 SGHDT and CDR2 YYEEEE. This CDR3 has 17 residues. V shed 4 bases, J shed 1 base, and the junction held 9 bases outside the gene matches. The CDR3 loop reads CASSPWTGERSNQPQHF. The CDR3 DNA reads TGTGCCAGCAGCCCTTGGACAGGGGAGAGGAGCAATCAGCCCCAGCATTTT.

The rearrangement links TRBV15 to TRBJ1-6; 11 positions match TRBD1. The V gene's germline CDR1 is LNHNV and CDR2 YYDKDF (reference sequence). J lost 9 bases, V lost 5 bases, and 6 bases had no gene match. The CDR3 loop spans 15 amino acids. This CDR3 reads CATSARTGGISPLHF. CDR3 DNA sequence: TGTGCCACCAGCGCTCGGACAGGGGGCATTTCACCCCTCCACTTT. Full variable domain (missing parts from reference TRBV15 and TRBJ1-6): DAMVIQNPRYQVTQFGKPVTLSCSQTLNHNVMYWYQQKSSQAPKLLFHYYDKDFNNEADTPDNFQSRRPNTSFCFLDIRSPGLGDTAMYLCATSARTGGISPLHFGNGTRLTVT.

The chain links TRBV5-4 to TRBJ2-2; D may be TRBD2 (7 bases). The CDR3 runs 16 residues. V was cut by 4 bases and J by 5 bases, with 18 bases left in between. CDR1 and CDR2 (germline): SGHNT, YYREEE (reference sequence). CDR3 residues: CASSASRGARTGELFF. CDR3 coding DNA: TGTGCCAGCAGCGCGAGTCGGGGGGCGCGGACCGGGGAGCTGTTTTTT.

The chain employs TRBV19 and TRBJ1-5; no reliable D call. Germline loops: CDR1 LNHDA, CDR2 SQIVND (reference sequence). The CDR3 consists of 13 residues. Trimming removed 7 bases at V and 0 bases at J, with 7 bases between. The CDR3 here is CASKQYSNQPQHF. The CDR3 DNA follows: TGTGCCAGTAAACAGTATAGCAATCAGCCCCAGCATTTT.

This clone was counted a single time. The V and J genes are TRBV9 and TRBJ2-7, with 9 bases identical to TRBD1. This CDR3 is 15 amino acids long. V lost 4 bases to trimming and J lost 4 bases; unmatched junction nucleotides: 9. Germline assignment: CDR1 SGDLS and CDR2 YYNGEE. In DNA form, the CDR3 reads TGTGCCAGCAGCCCCGGGACAGGGAGTGGATACGAGCAGTACTTC. Amino acids: CASSPGTGSGYEQYF.

CDR3 amino acids: CASSVGQREGYEQYF. The CDR3 region has the DNA TGTGCCAGCAGCGTAGGCCAGCGGGAGGGCTACGAGCAGTACTTC. The chain employs TRBV9 and TRBJ2-7, with 10 bases matching TRBD2. The J segment lost 3 bases and the V segment lost 0 bases, leaving 3 bases of the junction unmatched. Germline loops: CDR1 SGDLS, CDR2 YYNGEE. This CDR3 spans 15 amino acids.

The V and J genes are TRBV28 and TRBJ1-5, with 7 bases lining up with TRBD1. There are 15 residues in the CDR3. J lost 1 base, V lost 6 bases, and 6 bases had no gene match. Germline V gene lookup returns CDR1 MDHEN and CDR2 SYDVKM. CDR3 region: CASSPDRASNQPQHF. The CDR3 DNA follows: TGTGCCAGCAGCCCCGACAGGGCGAGCAATCAGCCCCAGCATTTT. Filled out from reference TRBV28 and TRBJ1-5, the complete variable domain reads DVKVTQSSRYLVKRTGEKVFLECVQDMDHENMFWYRQDPGLGLRLIYFSYDVKMKEKGDIPEGYSVSREKKERFSLILESASTNQTSMYLCASSPDRASNQPQHFGDGTRLSIL.

The J gene is TRBJ1-2, the V gene TRBV19; D perhaps matches TRBD1 (6 bases). This CDR3 contains 15 residues. Germline V gene lookup returns CDR1 LNHDA and CDR2 SQIVND (reference sequence). V was cut by 1 base and J by 5 bases, with 14 bases left in between. The CDR3 spells CASSIARGAEYGYTF. The DNA for the CDR3 is TGTGCCAGTAGTATAGCGCGGGGGGCCGAGTATGGCTACACCTTC.

J is TRBJ2-7 and V is TRBV6-5; D remains ambiguous. V lost 6 bases and J lost 4, with 7 bases in between. The V gene's germline CDR1 is MNHEY and CDR2 SVGAGI. CDR3 length: 11 amino acids. CDR3: CASRTQYEQYF. The CDR3, as DNA: TGTGCCAGCAGGACTCAATACGAGCAGTACTTC.

V gene TRBV7-9 combines with J gene TRBJ2-2; 8 bases line up with TRBD2. Germline loops: CDR1 SEHNR, CDR2 FQNEAQ (reference sequence). This CDR3 region has 16 residues. The trim removed 5 bases at V and 5 bases at J, leaving 10 bases unmatched. This chain's CDR3 is CASSQQVPSGTGELFF. The CDR3 nucleotides are TGTGCCAGCAGCCAACAGGTCCCTAGCGGGACCGGGGAGCTGTTTTTT.

The V call is TRBV7-6, the J call TRBJ1-1, with 9 nucleotides matching TRBD1. Germline lookup yields CDR1 SGHVS and CDR2 FNYEAQ. The CDR3 totals 16 residues. V lost 0 bases and J lost 3; bases outside the gene matches: 5. The CDR3 protein is CASSLAKGQGDTEAFF. CDR3 DNA sequence: TGTGCCAGCAGCTTAGCGAAGGGACAGGGAGACACTGAAGCTTTCTTT.

This chain connects TRBV28 to TRBJ2-3; D is perhaps TRBD1 (6 bases). This CDR3 has 14 residues. CDR1 MDHEN and CDR2 SYDVKM come from the germline V gene. Trimming shortened V by 4 bases and J by 14 bases, and 22 bases separated the two germline ends. This CDR3 reads CASSSLAGTRKRYF. As DNA, the CDR3 is TGTGCCAGCAGTTCCTTAGCCGGGACAAGGAAACGGTATTTT. The whole variable domain, remainder taken from reference TRBV28 and TRBJ2-3, is DVKVTQSSRYLVKRTGEKVFLECVQDMDHENMFWYRQDPGLGLRLIYFSYDVKMKEKGDIPEGYSVSREKKERFSLILESASTNQTSMYLCASSSLAGTRKRYFGPGTRLTVL.